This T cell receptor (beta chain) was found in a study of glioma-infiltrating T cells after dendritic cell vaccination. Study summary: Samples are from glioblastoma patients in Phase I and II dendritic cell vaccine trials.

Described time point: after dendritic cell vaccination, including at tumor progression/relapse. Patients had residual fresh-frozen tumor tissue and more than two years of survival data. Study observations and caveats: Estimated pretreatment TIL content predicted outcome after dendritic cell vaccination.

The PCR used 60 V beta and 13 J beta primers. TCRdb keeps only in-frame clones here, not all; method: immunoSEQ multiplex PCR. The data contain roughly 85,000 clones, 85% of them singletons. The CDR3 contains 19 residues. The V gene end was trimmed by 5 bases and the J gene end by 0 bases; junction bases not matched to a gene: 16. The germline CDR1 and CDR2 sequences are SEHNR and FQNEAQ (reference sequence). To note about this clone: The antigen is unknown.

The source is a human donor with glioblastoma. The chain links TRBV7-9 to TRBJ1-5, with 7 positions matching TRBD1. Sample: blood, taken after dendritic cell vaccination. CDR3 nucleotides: TGTGCCAGCAGCATTTCAGACAATTTGGACAGGCTTAGCAATCAGCCCCAGCATTTT. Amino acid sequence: CASSISDNLDRLSNQPQHF.